These T cell receptor beta chains were read from a single sample in a study of blood T cell repertoires in COVID-19. Method: immunoSEQ multiplex PCR; TCRdb's copy keeps in-frame clones and lacks some. The sample records about 250,000 clones, around 92% being singletons. Sequences were obtained from PBMCs or T cells enriched from blood (not recorded which). The origin of the receptors is a woman under 40 with acute COVID-19. The CDR3 runs from the conserved cysteine through the conserved F or W. Fields, in order: J gene, V gene, CDR3 length, D gene, clone size, CDR3 protein, CDR3 DNA. D genes are given only for firm matches. For some rows the clone size is stated as once, few or many, or as a class when expanded; others skip it.

>TRBJ2-1|TRBV29-1|14|NA|NA
CSVVYLGNYNEQFF
TGCAGCGTAGTGTACTTGGGCAACTACAATGAGCAGTTCTTC
>TRBJ1-5|TRBV19|15|NA|NA
CASSKAGVSNQPQHF
TGTGCCAGTAGTAAGGCGGGGGTGAGCAATCAGCCCCAGCATTTT
>TRBJ2-7|TRBV4-3|15|NA|NA
CASSQDRRRSYEQYF
TGCGCCAGCAGCCAAGATAGACGGAGATCCTACGAGCAGTACTTC
>TRBJ1-2|TRBV19|15|NA|NA
CASTAGSRSGYGYTF
TGTGCCAGTACCGCCGGGTCGAGGTCCGGCTATGGCTACACCTTC
>TRBJ1-2|TRBV13|14|TRBD1|NA
CASGTASINYGYTF
TGTGCCAGCGGGACAGCCTCAATTAACTATGGCTACACCTTC
>TRBJ1-2|TRBV12-3/TRBV12-4|13|TRBD1|NA
CASSWTGNDGYTF
TGTGCCAGCAGTTGGACAGGGAATGATGGCTACACCTTC
>TRBJ2-5|TRBV20-1|16|TRBD2|once
CSAGDPSGGFQETQYF
TGCAGTGCTGGTGATCCGAGCGGGGGATTCCAAGAGACCCAGTACTTC
>TRBJ1-5|TRBV28|11|NA|once
CASGQNQPQHF
TGTGCCAGTGGACAGAATCAGCCCCAGCATTTT
>TRBJ2-7|TRBV11-2|14|NA|NA
CASSLVRQNNEQYF
TGTGCCAGCAGCTTGGTGCGGCAGAACAACGAGCAGTACTTC
>TRBJ1-1|TRBV7-9|14|TRBD1|NA
CASSFQGGQSEAFF
TGTGCCAGCAGTTTTCAAGGGGGCCAGTCTGAAGCTTTCTTT
>TRBJ2-5|TRBV10-3|17|TRBD1|NA
CAISEAFGTGNQETQYF
TGTGCCATCAGTGAGGCTTTCGGGACAGGGAATCAAGAGACCCAGTACTTC
>TRBJ1-5|TRBV6-2/TRBV6-3|16|NA|NA
CASSLTGGFSNQPQHF
TGTGCCAGCAGCCTAACGGGAGGGTTTAGCAATCAGCCCCAGCATTTT
>TRBJ1-3|TRBV29-1|14|NA|NA
CSVGGESSGNTIYF
TGCAGCGTTGGGGGCGAGAGCTCTGGAAACACCATATATTTT
>TRBJ1-1|TRBV6-5|14|TRBD1|NA
CASSQRDRNTEAFF
TGTGCCAGCAGTCAAAGGGACAGGAACACTGAAGCTTTCTTT
>TRBJ2-7|TRBV6-5|15|NA|NA
CASSYSPFSGSEQYF
TGTGCCAGCAGTTACTCCCCCTTCTCGGGGTCCGAGCAGTACTTC
>TRBJ1-5|TRBV6-2/TRBV6-3|12|NA|NA
CASSYPAGPQHF
TGTGCCAGCAGTTATCCGGCGGGGCCCCAGCATTTT
>TRBJ1-2|TRBV4-1|14|NA|NA
CASSPNYIGYGYTF
TGCGCCAGCAGCCCAAATTACATTGGCTATGGCTACACCTTC
>TRBJ1-5|TRBV28|12|NA|NA
CAVTGSNQPQHF
TGTGCCGTGACAGGAAGCAATCAGCCCCAGCATTTT
>TRBJ2-1|TRBV11-3|14|NA|NA
CASSLAGPYNEQFF
TGTGCCAGCAGCTTAGCGGGTCCTTACAATGAGCAGTTCTTC
>TRBJ2-7|TRBV5-8|14|TRBD1|NA
CASSKTTGSGEQYF
TGTGCCAGCAGCAAGACGACAGGGTCCGGCGAGCAGTACTTC
>TRBJ1-1|TRBV23-1|15|NA|NA
CASSQGCDRNTEAFF
TGCGCCAGCAGTCAAGGTTGTGACAGAAACACTGAAGCTTTCTTT
>TRBJ1-4|TRBV7-9|17|NA|NA
CASRPPRAVGLNEKLFF
TGTGCCAGCAGACCCCCGCGGGCGGTCGGACTTAATGAAAAACTGTTTTTT
>TRBJ1-4|TRBV5-4|16|TRBD1|NA
CASSTRPGTANEKLFF
TGTGCCAGCAGCACAAGACCCGGGACAGCTAATGAAAAACTGTTTTTT
>TRBJ1-2|TRBV2|13|NA|NA
CASRKEQGNGYTF
TGTGCCAGCAGAAAAGAACAGGGTAATGGCTACACCTTC
>TRBJ1-2|TRBV5-6|13|NA|NA
CASSLPQNYGYTF
TGTGCCAGCAGCTTGCCACAGAACTATGGCTACACCTTC
>TRBJ2-7|TRBV19|13|NA|NA
CASSPGGAGGQYF
TGTGCCAGTAGCCCTGGGGGGGCCGGTGGGCAGTACTTC
>TRBJ1-1|TRBV5-1|17|NA|NA
CASSLGFGGRGGTEAFF
TGCGCCAGCAGCTTGGGCTTCGGGGGACGCGGGGGCACTGAAGCTTTCTTT
>TRBJ1-3|TRBV30|18|NA|NA
CAWSVADRGWSSGNTIYF
TGTGCCTGGAGTGTTGCAGATAGGGGTTGGAGCTCTGGAAACACCATATATTTT
>TRBJ2-1|TRBV24-1|20|TRBD2|once
CATSDRGTSGGRSSYNEQFF
TGTGCCACCAGTGACCGGGGGACTAGCGGGGGGCGGAGCTCCTACAATGAGCAGTTCTTC
>TRBJ2-7|TRBV6-5|14|NA|NA
CASSYSSSSYEQYF
TGTGCCAGCAGTTACTCGTCCTCTTCCTACGAGCAGTACTTC
>TRBJ1-2|TRBV6-5|14|TRBD1|NA
CASGGWTGEDGYTF
TGTGCCAGCGGAGGGTGGACAGGGGAAGATGGCTACACCTTC
>TRBJ2-2|TRBV10-1|17|TRBD2|NA
CASSSTAGGQDTGELFF
TGCGCCAGCAGTTCGACAGCGGGGGGGCAGGACACCGGGGAGCTGTTTTTT
>TRBJ2-7|TRBV7-9|16|TRBD1|NA
CASANAGTGINYEQYF
TGTGCCAGCGCAAACGCCGGGACAGGGATCAACTACGAGCAGTACTTC
>TRBJ1-5|TRBV19|12|TRBD1|NA
CAGGQHNQPQHF
TGTGCCGGGGGACAGCACAATCAGCCCCAGCATTTT
>TRBJ2-2|TRBV27|14|TRBD1|NA
CASRHTGDAGELFF
TGTGCCAGCAGGCACACAGGGGATGCCGGGGAGCTGTTTTTT
>TRBJ2-3|TRBV5-4|15|TRBD1|NA
CASRDWTGPADTQYF
TGTGCCAGCAGGGATTGGACAGGGCCCGCAGATACGCAGTATTTT
>TRBJ1-3|TRBV6-5|12|NA|NA
CASSLPGHTIYF
TGTGCCAGCAGCCTCCCAGGGCACACCATATATTTT
>TRBJ1-5|TRBV28|13|NA|NA
CASSPPGDQPQHF
TGTGCCAGCAGTCCCCCAGGGGATCAGCCCCAGCATTTT
>TRBJ1-1|TRBV3-1/TRBV3-2|15|NA|NA
CAASRGTAGTTEAFF
TGTGCCGCTTCACGGGGGACGGCAGGTACCACTGAAGCTTTCTTT
>TRBJ1-5|TRBV5-6|16|TRBD1|NA
CASSLGQGVSNQPQHF
TGTGCCAGCAGCTTGGGGCAGGGGGTTAGCAATCAGCCCCAGCATTTT
>TRBJ2-3|TRBV3-1/TRBV3-2|15|TRBD2|NA
CASSQGAGGRDTQYF
TGTGCCAGCAGCCAAGGGGCGGGGGGTAGAGATACGCAGTATTTT
>TRBJ1-6|TRBV4-1|16|NA|NA
CASSQVRDSSTSPLHF
TGCGCCAGCAGCCAAGTTAGAGACAGCTCTACTTCACCCCTCCACTTT
>TRBJ1-1|TRBV7-3|13|NA|NA
CASSLLGGTEAFF
TGTGCCAGCAGCTTATTAGGGGGCACTGAAGCTTTCTTT
>TRBJ1-4|TRBV5-1|17|NA|NA
CASSFAFQGLSNEKLFF
TGCGCCAGCAGCTTCGCGTTTCAGGGACTTTCTAATGAAAAACTGTTTTTT
>TRBJ1-2|TRBV9|14|NA|NA
CASSVSGRNYGYTF
TGTGCCAGCAGCGTATCAGGGCGGAACTATGGCTACACCTTC
>TRBJ1-2|TRBV29-1|11|TRBD1|NA
CSVEGQGTHTF
TGCAGCGTTGAGGGACAGGGAACTCACACCTTC
>TRBJ1-6|TRBV3-1/TRBV3-2|17|NA|NA
CASSQLGREAGNSPLHF
TGTGCCAGCAGCCAATTAGGAAGGGAGGCAGGGAATTCACCCCTCCACTTT
>TRBJ2-3|TRBV13|13|NA|once
CASSPLSTDTQYF
TGTGCCAGCAGCCCACTAAGCACAGATACGCAGTATTTT
>TRBJ2-7|TRBV10-1|13|NA|NA
CASSELNRDEQYF
TGCGCCAGCAGTGAGCTTAACAGGGACGAGCAGTACTTC
>TRBJ1-1|TRBV6-5|13|TRBD1|NA
CASRKGQGGSDFF
TGTGCCAGCAGGAAGGGACAGGGGGGATCAGATTTCTTT
>TRBJ1-2|TRBV7-2|15|NA|NA
CASSTNGAGAYGYTF
TGTGCCAGCAGCACCAACGGGGCAGGGGCATATGGCTACACCTTC
>TRBJ2-5|TRBV2|15|NA|NA
CASSQEGQYQETQYF
TGTGCCAGCAGTCAGGAGGGGCAGTACCAAGAGACCCAGTACTTC
>TRBJ2-3|TRBV3-1/TRBV3-2|14|TRBD1|NA
CASSLTGSTDTQYF
TGTGCCAGCAGCCTGACAGGGAGCACAGATACGCAGTATTTT